This TCR beta chain was sequenced in a study of vaccination effects on CD4 cells after COVID-19. Concerning this clone itself: The antigen is not known.

TCRdb's copy holds only in-frame clones and misses some; the assay was immunoSEQ multiplex PCR. This table has about 73,000 clones, 65% to 80% appearing once. ViraFEST expansion of antigen-specific CD4+ T cells with viral peptide pools preceded sequencing. A 10-day culture period preceded the isolation of CD4+ T cells. Vaccine recipients, nucleocapsid antibody negative, had no prior SARS-CoV-2 infection. Each culture well received some 1.9 million PBMC. These cells were then cultured in IMDM with approximately 10 IU/ml IL-2 and 8.5 to 10 ug/ml peptides. Days 3 and 7 were when half the medium was replaced with IL-2 medium. The study, taken as a whole, reports: The authors studied few convalescent patients and collected no early post-infection timepoints. From healthy vaccinees, only 1 of 255 vaccine-induced clones also reacted to common cold coronaviruses.

The source was CD4+ T cells from PBMCs cultured with HCoV-NL63 spike peptides, collected before COVID-19 vaccination. The TCR comes from a human donor who received a COVID-19 vaccine.

The CDR3 nucleotides are TGTGCCAGCTCACCAAGCCAGAAAGAGACCCAGTACTTC. This codes for CASSPSQKETQYF. The chain uses TRBV18 and TRBJ2-5; the D is unclear. Deletions cut 2 bases from V and 3 bases from J, with 7 bases between. Per the germline V gene, CDR1 is KGHSH and CDR2 is LQKENI. The CDR3 contains 13 residues.